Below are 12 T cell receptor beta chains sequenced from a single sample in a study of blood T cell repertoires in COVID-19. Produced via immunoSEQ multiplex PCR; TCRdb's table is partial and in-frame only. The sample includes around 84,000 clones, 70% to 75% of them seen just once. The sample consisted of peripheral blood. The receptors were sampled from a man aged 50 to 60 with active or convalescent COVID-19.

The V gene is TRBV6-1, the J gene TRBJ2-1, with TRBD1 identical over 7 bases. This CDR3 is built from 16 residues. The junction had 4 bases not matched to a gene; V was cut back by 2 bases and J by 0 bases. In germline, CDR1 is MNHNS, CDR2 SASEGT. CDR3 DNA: TGTGCCAGCAGTGAACGGGCAGGGGGCTCCTACAATGAGCAGTTCTTC. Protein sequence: CASSERAGGSYNEQFF.

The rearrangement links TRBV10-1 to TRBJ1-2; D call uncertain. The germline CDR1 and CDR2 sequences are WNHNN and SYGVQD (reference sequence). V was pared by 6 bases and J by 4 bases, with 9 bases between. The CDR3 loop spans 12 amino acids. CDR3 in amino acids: CASSPGLYGYTF. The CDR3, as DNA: TGCGCCAGCAGCCCCGGACTCTATGGCTACACCTTC.

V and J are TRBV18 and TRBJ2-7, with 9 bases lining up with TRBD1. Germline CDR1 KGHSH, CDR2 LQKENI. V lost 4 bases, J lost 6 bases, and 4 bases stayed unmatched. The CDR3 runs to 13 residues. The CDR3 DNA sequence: TGTGCCAGCTCACGGGACAGGGTGAGCGAGCAGTACTTC. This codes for CASSRDRVSEQYF. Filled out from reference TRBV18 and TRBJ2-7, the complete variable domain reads NAGVMQNPRHLVRRRGQEARLRCSPMKGHSHVYWYRQLPEEGLKFMVYLQKENIIDESGMPKERFSAEFPKEGPSILRIQQVVRGDSAAYFCASSRDRVSEQYFGPGTRLTVT.

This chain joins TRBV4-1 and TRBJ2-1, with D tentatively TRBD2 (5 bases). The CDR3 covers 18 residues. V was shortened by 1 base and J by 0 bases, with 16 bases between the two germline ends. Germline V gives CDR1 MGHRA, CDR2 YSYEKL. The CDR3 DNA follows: TGCGCCAGCAGCCAAGGGGGAGCTCGTGGAAACTCCTACAATGAGCAGTTCTTC. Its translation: CASSQGGARGNSYNEQFF.

CDR3 nucleotide sequence: TGTGCCAGCAGCGTACAGGTCGACACCGGGGAGCTGTTTTTT. It specifies CASSVQVDTGELFF. The rearrangement joins TRBV9 to TRBJ2-2, with D hard to call. CDR1 and CDR2 from the germline V gene are SGDLS and YYNGEE. V was shortened by 1 base and J by 3 bases, with 7 bases between the two germline ends. CDR3 length: 14 residues.

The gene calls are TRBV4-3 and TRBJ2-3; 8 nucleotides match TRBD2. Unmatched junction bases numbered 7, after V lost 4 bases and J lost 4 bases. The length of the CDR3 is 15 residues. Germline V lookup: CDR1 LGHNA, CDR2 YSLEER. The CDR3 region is CASSRTGTSSDTQYF. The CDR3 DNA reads TGCGCCAGCAGCCGCACCGGGACTAGTTCAGATACGCAGTATTTT.

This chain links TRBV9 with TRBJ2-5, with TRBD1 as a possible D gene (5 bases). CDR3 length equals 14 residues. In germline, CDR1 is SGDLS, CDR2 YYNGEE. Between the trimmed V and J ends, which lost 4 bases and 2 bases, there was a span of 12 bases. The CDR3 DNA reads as TGTGCCAGCAGCTCCCAGGGAAGACAAGAGACCCAGTACTTC. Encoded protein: CASSSQGRQETQYF. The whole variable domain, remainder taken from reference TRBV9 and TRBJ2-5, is DSGVTQTPKHLITATGQRVTLRCSPRSGDLSVYWYQQSLDQGLQFLIQYYNGEERAKGNILERFSAQQFPDLHSELNLSSLELGDSALYFCASSSQGRQETQYFGPGTRLLVL.

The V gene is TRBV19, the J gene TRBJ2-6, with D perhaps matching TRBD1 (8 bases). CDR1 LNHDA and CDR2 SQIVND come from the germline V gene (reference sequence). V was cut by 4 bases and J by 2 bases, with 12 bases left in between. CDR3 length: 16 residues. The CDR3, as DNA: TGTGCCAGTAGTAGACAGGGGACTACTGGGGCCAACGTCCTGACTTTC. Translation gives CASSRQGTTGANVLTF.

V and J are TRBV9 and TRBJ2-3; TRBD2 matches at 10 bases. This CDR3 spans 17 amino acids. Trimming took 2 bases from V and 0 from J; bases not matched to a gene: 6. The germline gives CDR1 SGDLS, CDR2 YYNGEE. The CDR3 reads CASSVSSGGFSTDTQYF. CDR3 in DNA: TGTGCCAGCAGCGTTTCTAGCGGGGGCTTTAGCACAGATACGCAGTATTTT.

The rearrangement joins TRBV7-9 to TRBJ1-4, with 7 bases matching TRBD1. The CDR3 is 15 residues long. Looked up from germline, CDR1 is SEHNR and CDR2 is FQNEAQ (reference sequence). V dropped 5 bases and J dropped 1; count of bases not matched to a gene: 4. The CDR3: CASSLGQQTNEKLFF. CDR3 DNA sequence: TGTGCCAGCAGCCTGGGACAGCAAACTAATGAAAAACTGTTTTTT.

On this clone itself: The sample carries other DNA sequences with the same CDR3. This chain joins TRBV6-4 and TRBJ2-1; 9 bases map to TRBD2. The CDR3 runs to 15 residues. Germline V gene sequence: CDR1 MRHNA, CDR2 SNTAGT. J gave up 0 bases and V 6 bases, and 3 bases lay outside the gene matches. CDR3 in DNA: TGTGCCAGCAGCGAAGCGGGGGGCTCCTACAATGAGCAGTTCTTC. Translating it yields CASSEAGGSYNEQFF.

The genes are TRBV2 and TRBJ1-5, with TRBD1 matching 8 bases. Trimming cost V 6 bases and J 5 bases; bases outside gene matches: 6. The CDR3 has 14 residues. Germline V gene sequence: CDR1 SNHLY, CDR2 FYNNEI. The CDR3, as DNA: TGTGCCAGCAGCCTTGGACAGGGAGATCAGCCCCAGCATTTT. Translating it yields CASSLGQGDQPQHF.